These 32 T cell receptor beta chains were all obtained from the same sample, sequenced in a study of response to subunit inactivated influenza vaccine. Each CDR3 protein gets one entry after TCRdb re-called the RT-PCR reads with MiXCR. This table has roughly 760,000 distinct CDR3 sequences, about 20% appearing once. The sample was PBMCs from blood, taken less than 6 days after vaccination. The receptors were sampled from a man aged 45 to 65 who received an inactivated influenza vaccine.

The V and J genes are TRBV5-1 and TRBJ2-1, with D perhaps matching TRBD2 (6 bases). V lost 2 bases and J lost 7, with 13 bases in between. Per germline, CDR1 SGHRS and CDR2 YFSETQ. This CDR3 spans 14 amino acids. The CDR3, as DNA: TGCGCCAGCAGCTTCGGCGGGAAGTTGAATGAGCAGTTCTTC. The encoded protein is CASSFGGKLNEQFF.

This chain uses TRBV25-1 with TRBJ2-5; D is ambiguous. Germline CDR1 MGHDK, CDR2 SYGVNS. The V gene lost 8 bases and the J gene lost 0 bases, with 22 bases spanning the gap. The CDR3 is 17 amino acids. CDR3 sequence: CASSRYQGSAYQETQYF. The CDR3 DNA follows: TGTGCCAGCTCCCGATACCAAGGGTCTGCGTACCAAGAGACCCAGTACTTC.

This sequence joins TRBV28 and TRBJ2-1; 10 bases map to TRBD1. V was pared by 5 bases and J by 8 bases, with 12 bases of the junction left unmatched. In germline, CDR1 is MDHEN, CDR2 SYDVKM. The CDR3 covers 16 residues. The CDR3 sequence is CASSNSGTGEEDEQFF. In DNA, the CDR3 is TGTGCCAGCAGTAACTCCGGGACAGGGGAAGAGGATGAGCAGTTCTTC. Variable domain in full (rest from reference TRBV28 and TRBJ2-1): DVKVTQSSRYLVKRTGEKVFLECVQDMDHENMFWYRQDPGLGLRLIYFSYDVKMKEKGDIPEGYSVSREKKERFSLILESASTNQTSMYLCASSNSGTGEEDEQFFGPGTRLTVL.

This clonotype was picked up a small number of times. The rearrangement uses TRBV16 and TRBJ2-1; tentative D call: TRBD2 (5 bases). Per germline, CDR1 KGHSY and CDR2 FQNENV. The CDR3 covers 17 residues. The V and J ends lost 4 bases and 6 bases respectively, with 22 bases between them. The chain's CDR3 is CASSLKQSRGLGNEQFF. CDR3 in DNA: TGTGCCAGCAGCCTCAAACAATCTCGGGGTTTGGGCAATGAGCAGTTCTTC.

This clonotype was seen more than once but under ten times. V usage is TRBV10-3 and J usage is TRBJ2-1; 11 bases agree with TRBD1. Trimming took 4 bases from V and 7 from J; bases not matched to a gene: 9. The CDR3 is 16 amino acids. Germline V CDR1 and CDR2: ENHRY, SYGVKD. The CDR3 coding sequence is TGTGCCATCAGTGGGGCCGGGACAGGGGGTTCTAATGAGCAGTTCTTC. Protein: CAISGAGTGGSNEQFF.

This clonotype appeared a few times. The chain links TRBV5-1 to TRBJ1-4; D not resolved. V was cut by 5 bases and J by 0 bases, with 11 bases left in between. This CDR3 has 15 residues. From germline, CDR1 is SGHRS and CDR2 YFSETQ. CDR3 bases: TGCGCCAGCAGAAAGGACGTTGCAACTAATGAAAAACTGTTTTTT. Its protein is CASRKDVATNEKLFF.

The chain has TRBV10-3 and TRBJ1-5; D call uncertain. Germline V gene data show CDR1 as ENHRY and CDR2 as SYGVKD. V was pared by 0 bases and J by 1 base, with 7 bases between. The CDR3 totals 15 residues. CDR3: CAISESAESNQPQHF. The CDR3 DNA is TGTGCCATCAGTGAGTCGGCAGAAAGCAATCAGCCCCAGCATTTT.

This clonotype was counted ten times or more. V usage is TRBV29-1 and J usage is TRBJ2-4; D is possibly TRBD1 or TRBD2 (5 bases each). This CDR3 comprises 12 residues. Germline V CDR1 and CDR2: SQVTM, ANQGSEA. Trimming pared 2 bases from V and 8 bases from J, leaving 10 bases between. The CDR3 DNA reads as TGCAGCGTTGAAATTGGGACGGACATTCAGTACTTC. This codes for CSVEIGTDIQYF.

This clonotype was found a few times. The chain recombines TRBV29-1 with TRBJ2-3; 10 nucleotides agree with TRBD2. Germline CDR1 is SQVTM and CDR2 is ANQGSEA. After removal of 3 bases from V and 4 bases from J, the junction contained 7 bases not matched to a gene. The CDR3 contains 15 residues. Here the CDR3 DNA reads TGCAGCGTTGATCTAGCGGGAGAGTTTGCAGATACGCAGTATTTT. Translated, it gives CSVDLAGEFADTQYF.

This clonotype was seen more than once but under ten times. The chain combines TRBV30 with TRBJ2-5, with 12 bases lining up with TRBD2. The germline CDR1 and CDR2 sequences are GTSNPN and SVGIG (reference sequence). The CDR3 extends over 18 amino acids. Germline trimming cut 1 base from V and 5 bases from J; bases unmatched to any gene: 14. The CDR3 DNA is TGTGCCTGGAGTGGTATTATGTCTAGCGGGAGGGCCTGGGAGACCCAGTACTTC. Protein: CAWSGIMSSGRAWETQYF.

This clonotype was seen repeatedly, ten times or more. In DNA form, the CDR3 reads TGTGCCAGCAGCGGAGGCCGGGACAGGAGCTCTGGGGCCAACGTCCTGACTTTC. Protein sequence: CASSGGRDRSSGANVLTF. The chain is built from TRBV7-3 and TRBJ2-6, with 8 bases matching TRBD1. Germline lookup yields CDR1 SGHTA and CDR2 FQGTGA. CDR3 size: 18 residues. J gave up 0 bases and V 5 bases, and 9 bases lay outside the gene matches.

This clonotype was detected a few times. The chain links TRBV20-1 to TRBJ2-1; D gene ambiguous. Between the trimmed V and J ends, which lost 3 bases and 0 bases, there was a span of 15 bases. Germline V gene data show CDR1 as DFQATT and CDR2 as SNEGSKA (reference sequence). The CDR3 covers 16 residues. In nucleotides, the CDR3 is TGCAGTGCTAGGGGCCGAGACGCCAGCTCCTACAATGAGCAGTTCTTC. It encodes CSARGRDASSYNEQFF.

A few counts support this clonotype. V gene TRBV10-3 combines with J gene TRBJ2-1; D is unclear. CDR3 size: 16 residues. Germline loops: CDR1 ENHRY, CDR2 SYGVKD. Trimming cost V 2 bases and J 4 bases, with 15 bases left between them. CDR3 coding DNA: TGTGCCATCAGTGAGGCAGTACTCCTGGGGTACAATGAGCAGTTCTTC. Translation gives CAISEAVLLGYNEQFF.

This clonotype was counted only a few times. The chain is built from TRBV10-3 and TRBJ2-1; D is perhaps TRBD1 (5 bases). Trimming shortened V by 0 bases and J by 8 bases, and 17 bases separated the two germline ends. CDR1 and CDR2 (germline): ENHRY, SYGVKD. The CDR3 totals 16 residues. CDR3 in amino acids: CAISESGWSSGHEQFF. The CDR3 bases are TGTGCCATCAGTGAGTCTGGGTGGTCGTCAGGGCATGAGCAGTTCTTC.

This clonotype was observed many times. This sequence joins TRBV20-1 and TRBJ2-3; D perhaps matches TRBD2 (6 bases). This CDR3 has 11 residues. V shed 6 bases and J shed 6 bases, with 10 bases lying between them. Germline V gene data show CDR1 as DFQATT and CDR2 as SNEGSKA (reference sequence). DNA of the CDR3: TGCAGTGCCCTCAGCGGGGATACGCAGTATTTT. Its translation: CSALSGDTQYF.

The chain couples TRBV29-1 to TRBJ2-3; no firm D call. Germline V gives CDR1 SQVTM, CDR2 ANQGSEA. Trimming removed 5 bases at V and 0 bases at J, with 9 bases between. The CDR3 is made up of 13 amino acids. This CDR3 is CSVRPSSTDTQYF. In DNA, the CDR3 is TGCAGCGTTCGTCCGTCTAGCACAGATACGCAGTATTTT.

This chain connects TRBV20-1 to TRBJ1-4; 7 nucleotides agree with TRBD1. The trim removed 5 bases at V and 7 bases at J, leaving 10 bases unmatched. CDR3 length equals 14 residues. The germline V gene encodes CDR1 DFQATT and CDR2 SNEGSKA (reference sequence). CDR3 nucleotides: TGCAGTGCTGCCGATCGACAGGGACGTGAAAAACTGTTTTTT. Translation gives CSAADRQGREKLFF.

This chain joins TRBV2 and TRBJ1-4, with D perhaps matching TRBD1 (5 bases). The length of the CDR3 is 16 residues. Germline values: CDR1 SNHLY, CDR2 FYNNEI. The V end lost 4 bases, the J end lost 8 bases, and 20 bases lay between the germline ends. The CDR3 loop reads CASSGPGTDTGEKLFF. The CDR3 region has the DNA TGTGCCAGCAGTGGACCAGGGACGGACACGGGGGAAAAACTGTTTTTT.

The chain has TRBV7-2 and TRBJ1-5; unclear D gene. V was cut by 0 bases and J by 3 bases, with 6 bases left in between. Looked up from germline, CDR1 is SGHTA and CDR2 is FQGNSA. This CDR3 comprises 14 residues. CDR3 DNA: TGTGCCAGCAGCTTAGCGCAGCTCAATCAGCCCCAGCATTTT. This codes for CASSLAQLNQPQHF.

The rearrangement links TRBV5-1 to TRBJ1-1, with D possibly TRBD1 on 5 matching bases. Trimming removed 1 base at V and 1 base at J, with 11 bases between. This CDR3 has 15 amino acids. Germline lookup yields CDR1 SGHRS and CDR2 YFSETQ. CDR3 region: CASSLSQGKNTEAFF. The CDR3 nucleotides read TGCGCCAGCAGCTTGAGCCAGGGTAAGAACACTGAAGCTTTCTTT.

The chain joins TRBV6-2 or TRBV6-3 to TRBJ2-1; 9 bases align to TRBD1. The CDR3 runs 18 residues. With 4 bases clipped from V and 2 bases from J, the junction kept 12 bases outside the gene matches. The germline V gene encodes CDR1 MNHEY and CDR2 SVGEGT. The CDR3: CASSSIWSDRGTYNEQFF. The CDR3 coding sequence is TGTGCCAGCAGTTCTATTTGGAGTGACAGGGGGACCTACAATGAGCAGTTCTTC.

There are a few counts of this clonotype. This rearrangement joins TRBV10-3 to TRBJ2-5; 7 nucleotides line up with TRBD1. There are 13 residues in the CDR3. The germline V gene encodes CDR1 ENHRY and CDR2 SYGVKD. The ends lost 8 bases at V and 4 bases at J; junction bases unmatched: 7. CDR3 bases: TGTGCCATCGCGCAGGGGGTGTTAGAGACCCAGTACTTC. Translated: CAIAQGVLETQYF.

Many counts were recorded for this clonotype. The chain couples TRBV12-3 or TRBV12-4 to TRBJ2-7; D may match TRBD1 or TRBD2 (6 bases each). V shed 3 bases and J shed 6 bases, with 12 bases lying between them. The CDR3 has 13 amino acids. In DNA form, the CDR3 reads TGTGCCAGCAGTTTGGGCAGGGGAGGCGAGCAGTACTTC. Translating gives CASSLGRGGEQYF.

This clonotype has ten or more counts. The rearrangement joins TRBV5-1 to TRBJ2-1, with D unclear. There are 14 residues in the CDR3. Germline loops: CDR1 SGHRS, CDR2 YFSETQ. V was pared by 4 bases and J by 10 bases, with 18 bases between. This chain's CDR3 is CASSQYTAGGEQFF. The CDR3 DNA follows: TGCGCCAGCAGCCAATACACCGCCGGTGGAGAGCAGTTCTTC.

J is TRBJ2-2 and V is TRBV9; 8 positions agree with TRBD1. CDR1 and CDR2 from the germline V gene are SGDLS and YYNGEE. This CDR3 is 15 amino acids long. With 4 bases clipped from V and 2 bases from J, the junction kept 4 bases outside the gene matches. CDR3 sequence reads: CASSPTGANTGELFF. CDR3 DNA sequence: TGTGCCAGCAGCCCGACAGGGGCCAACACCGGGGAGCTGTTTTTT.

J is TRBJ2-5 and V is TRBV5-6; 7 bases align to TRBD1. This CDR3 comprises 14 residues. Trimming cost V 3 bases and J 2 bases; bases outside gene matches: 4. Germline loops: CDR1 SGHDT, CDR2 YYEEEE. CDR3 nucleotides: TGTGCCAGCAGCTGGGGGACAGCGCAAGAGACCCAGTACTTC. Encoded protein: CASSWGTAQETQYF.

The sample holds many counts of this clonotype. This chain joins TRBV7-9 and TRBJ2-3, with a possible D match to TRBD1 (5 bases). The CDR3 extends over 13 amino acids. V dropped 6 bases and J dropped 4 bases, with 11 bases sitting between them. Per germline, CDR1 SEHNR and CDR2 FQNEAQ (reference sequence). The CDR3 DNA follows: TGTGCCAGCAGTTTTCTAGGGGCAGATACGCAGTATTTT. Its translation: CASSFLGADTQYF.

The V gene is TRBV20-1, the J gene TRBJ2-2; TRBD2 might be the D (6 bases). The CDR3 contains 18 residues. CDR1 and CDR2 from the germline V gene are DFQATT and SNEGSKA (reference sequence). V lost 0 bases and J lost 4, with 21 bases in between. The DNA of the CDR3 is TGCAGTGCTAGAGATCTCGCCTCGGGGCAGGGAGGCACCGGGGAGCTGTTTTTT. This translates into CSARDLASGQGGTGELFF.

V is TRBV3-1 and J is TRBJ2-5; 7 nucleotides agree with TRBD2. With V trimmed by 1 base and J by 2 bases, 10 bases remained unmatched. The CDR3 is 17 residues long. Germline V gene data show CDR1 as LGHDT and CDR2 as YNNKEL (reference sequence). CDR3 sequence (DNA): TGTGCCAGCAGCCAAGTTTTGGAGCGGGAAGGGCAAGAGACCCAGTACTTC. Translating it yields CASSQVLEREGQETQYF.

Here the CDR3 reads CASSQGGGDTQYF. CDR3 bases: TGTGCCAGCAGCCAAGGAGGGGGAGATACGCAGTATTTT. The chain uses TRBV3-1 and TRBJ2-3, with D possibly TRBD1 on 6 matching bases. The CDR3 is made up of 13 amino acids. V lost 1 base and J lost 5, with 7 bases in between. Germline values: CDR1 LGHDT, CDR2 YNNKEL (reference sequence).

This clonotype was recorded at least ten times. The chain couples TRBV12-3 or TRBV12-4 to TRBJ2-7, with 7 bases identical to TRBD1. Trimming at V came to 3 bases and at J to 5 bases, leaving 4 bases not matched to a gene. This CDR3 is 13 amino acids long. CDR3 region: CASSLAGGHEQYF. The CDR3 nucleotides read TGTGCCAGCAGTTTGGCAGGGGGTCACGAGCAGTACTTC.

This clonotype was detected a few times. The chain couples TRBV12-3 or TRBV12-4 to TRBJ2-1; a weak D match, TRBD2 (5 bases). This CDR3 spans 15 amino acids. Deletions cut 5 bases from V and 2 bases from J, with 13 bases between. For the CDR3, the DNA is TGTGCCAGCAGTGATGGGAGTTACACCTACAATGAGCAGTTCTTC. As protein: CASSDGSYTYNEQFF.